This entry lists 27 T cell receptor beta chains sequenced from one sample in a study of blood T cells in healthy people across ages. A sample-barcoded 5' primer and a J-beta primer mix were used in a second PCR of about 6 to 12 cycles. Each CDR3 protein is one row after TCRdb ran MiXCR on the 5' RACE reads. The sample consists of around 1.7 million distinct CDR3 sequences, under 30% of them appearing once. Sequencing input: blood. These receptors were taken from a woman aged 25 to 39 in good health.

The table lists this clonotype with a few counts. V gene TRBV7-2 combines with J gene TRBJ2-1; 8 nucleotides match TRBD2. CDR3 size: 17 residues. Germline V gives CDR1 SGHTA, CDR2 FQGNSA. V dropped 3 bases and J dropped 3; count of bases not matched to a gene: 10. The DNA of the CDR3 is TGTGCCAGCAGCTTGGATACGGGACTAGTGAACTACAATGAGCAGTTCTTC. It yields the protein CASSLDTGLVNYNEQFF.

This chain joins TRBV4-3 and TRBJ2-7; D possibly corresponds to TRBD2 (5 bases). This CDR3 comprises 15 residues. Trimming took off 3 bases at V and 2 bases at J, with 14 bases between the two ends. Germline CDR1 reads LGHNA; CDR2 reads YSLEER. The CDR3 nucleotides read TGCGCCAGCAGCCAGACGGACGCGGGTGCCTACGAGCAGTACTTC. Its protein is CASSQTDAGAYEQYF.

In this sample, this clonotype turned up many times. The V call is TRBV29-1, the J call TRBJ2-5; no clear D gene. The CDR3 loop spans 12 amino acids. The germline V and J ends were trimmed by 7 bases and 2 bases, with 11 bases remaining between them. In germline, CDR1 is SQVTM, CDR2 ANQGSEA. The CDR3 nucleotides are TGCAGCGCCGTCGACGTACAAGAGACCCAGTACTTC. Protein sequence: CSAVDVQETQYF. Full variable domain (missing parts from reference TRBV29-1 and TRBJ2-5): SAVISQKPSRDICQRGTSLTIQCQVDSQVTMMFWYRQQPGQSLTLIATANQGSEATYESGFVIDKFPISRPNLTFSTLTVSNMSPEDSSIYLCSAVDVQETQYFGPGTRLLVL.

Here the CDR3 reads CASSRTGQGSGGQYF. The DNA of the CDR3 is TGTGCCAGCTCACGAACGGGACAGGGGTCGGGCGGGCAGTACTTC. The chain employs TRBV18 and TRBJ2-7, with 10 positions matching TRBD1. This CDR3 has 15 amino acids. Germline lookup yields CDR1 KGHSH and CDR2 LQKENI. V was pared by 4 bases and J by 9 bases, with 12 bases of the junction left unmatched.

The CDR3 bases are TGTGCCAGCAGCCCCCAGGCTCACGCGGCCTACGAGCAGTACTTC. This sequence encodes CASSPQAHAAYEQYF. The chain carries TRBV3-1 and TRBJ2-7; D gene ambiguous. Trimming left V 4 bases short and J 2 bases short, with 15 bases between. In germline, CDR1 is LGHDT, CDR2 YNNKEL (reference sequence). The CDR3 consists of 15 residues.

J is TRBJ2-7 and V is TRBV6-5; TRBD1 aligns across 7 bases. This CDR3 has 14 amino acids. Germline CDR1 is MNHEY and CDR2 is SVGAGI. Trimming at V came to 6 bases and at J to 2 bases, leaving 7 bases not matched to a gene. The CDR3 loop reads CASRRQGIPYEQYF. The CDR3 DNA sequence: TGTGCCAGCAGGCGACAGGGAATCCCCTACGAGCAGTACTTC.

This sequence joins TRBV11-2 and TRBJ1-1; 9 nucleotides agree with TRBD1. The CDR3 covers 16 residues. Trimming removed 2 bases from V and 6 bases from J; junction bases left unmatched: 10. Germline CDR1 reads SGHAT; CDR2 reads FQNNGV. CDR3 loop: CASSLPTGTGRSEAFF. The CDR3 DNA follows: TGTGCCAGCAGCTTACCGACCGGGACAGGGAGATCTGAAGCTTTCTTT.

V is TRBV12-3 or TRBV12-4 and J is TRBJ2-1; D gene ambiguous. V gave up 6 bases and J gave up 6 bases, with 12 bases separating them. This CDR3 has 13 amino acids. This chain's CDR3 is CASSFISGNEQFF. CDR3 in DNA: TGTGCCAGCAGCTTTATTTCGGGCAATGAGCAGTTCTTC.

This clonotype was observed a handful of times. The chain combines TRBV2 with TRBJ2-3, with TRBD1 as a possible D gene (6 bases). This CDR3 has 16 residues. The V end was cut by 5 bases, the J end by 0 bases, with 15 bases between. Germline V gene lookup returns CDR1 SNHLY and CDR2 FYNNEI. DNA of the CDR3: TGTGCCAGCAGTCCGAATGGGACACCGAGCACAGATACGCAGTATTTT. Amino acid sequence: CASSPNGTPSTDTQYF. Using reference TRBV2 and TRBJ2-3 for the parts outside the CDR3, the full variable domain is EPEVTQTPSHQVTQMGQEVILRCVPISNHLYFYWYRQILGQKVEFLVSFYNNEISEKSEIFDDQFSVERPDGSNFTLKIRSTKLEDSAMYFCASSPNGTPSTDTQYFGPGTRLTVL.

Many counts were recorded for this clonotype. V is TRBV20-1 and J is TRBJ2-2; no clear D gene. Germline-derived CDR1 and CDR2 are DFQATT and SNEGSKA (reference sequence). This CDR3 comprises 12 residues. V lost 3 bases and J lost 8, with 10 bases in between. CDR3 in amino acids: CSASPTKGELFF. CDR3 nucleotides: TGCAGTGCTAGCCCCACGAAGGGGGAGCTGTTTTTT.

The chain has TRBV20-1 and TRBJ2-1; 9 nucleotides align to TRBD1. Germline CDR1 DFQATT, CDR2 SNEGSKA (reference sequence). The CDR3 sequence is 15 residues long. V lost 2 bases and J lost 7; bases outside the gene matches: 9. The CDR3 protein is CSARPGQGIMNEQFF. Here the CDR3 DNA reads TGCAGTGCTAGACCCGGACAGGGGATCATGAATGAGCAGTTCTTC.

Points on this clonotype: A read error may explain this, as a much larger clone is one base away. The CDR3 region has the DNA TGTGCCACCAGTGATTTCCCTAGCAGCAATGAGCAGTACTTC. This codes for CATSDFPSSNEQYF. The genes are TRBV24-1 and TRBJ2-5; possible D gene TRBD2, 5 bases. CDR1 is KGHDR and CDR2 is SFDVKD in the germline V gene. The CDR3 is made up of 14 amino acids. The V gene lost 1 base and the J gene lost 11 bases, with 16 bases spanning the gap.

The sample holds many counts of this clonotype. CDR3 protein: CASSRGGALETQYF. In nucleotides, the CDR3 is TGTGCCAGCAGTCGCGGGGGGGCCTTGGAGACCCAGTACTTC. This sequence joins TRBV27 and TRBJ2-5; 9 bases line up with TRBD2. Per the germline V gene, CDR1 is MNHEY and CDR2 is SMNVEV (reference sequence). The CDR3 is made up of 14 amino acids. V dropped 5 bases and J dropped 5; count of bases not matched to a gene: 6.

As concerns this clonotype: Sequence at one end of the junction differs from germline and may be a read error. The chain joins TRBV6-5 to TRBJ2-7, with 9 bases identical to TRBD1. CDR1 and CDR2 (germline): MNHEY, SVGAGI. The CDR3 has 15 residues. The CDR3 region has the DNA TGTGCCAGCACCCCTTGGGACAGGGCCTCCAACGAGCAGTACTTC. Translation: CASTPWDRASNEQYF.

CDR3 sequence reads: CASSKDYSNQPQHF. CDR3 coding DNA: TGTGCCAGCAGTAAGGATTATAGCAATCAGCCCCAGCATTTT. The V gene is TRBV25-1, the J gene TRBJ1-5; D unresolved. V was clipped by 5 bases and J by 0 bases, with 8 bases between them. This CDR3 has 14 residues. Looked up from germline, CDR1 is MGHDK and CDR2 is SYGVNS.

This rearrangement joins TRBV19 to TRBJ2-2; maybe TRBD2 (7 bases). The V end lost 9 bases, the J end lost 0 bases, and 20 bases lay between the germline ends. Germline CDR1 LNHDA, CDR2 SQIVND (reference sequence). There are 17 residues in the CDR3. CDR3 sequence reads: CASTLWGGPSNTGELFF. In nucleotides, the CDR3 is TGTGCCAGCACCCTCTGGGGGGGGCCCTCGAACACCGGGGAGCTGTTTTTT.

This clonotype was detected ten times or more. V usage is TRBV12-3 or TRBV12-4 and J usage is TRBJ2-5; D is possibly TRBD1 (6 bases). Trimming removed 3 bases from V and 5 bases from J, with 13 bases in between. The CDR3 has 14 residues. The CDR3 loop reads CASSFSRGRETQYF. DNA for the CDR3: TGTGCCAGCAGTTTTAGCAGGGGCCGGGAGACCCAGTACTTC.

The J gene is TRBJ2-1, the V gene TRBV5-5; D perhaps matches TRBD1 (5 bases). Germline V lookup: CDR1 SGHKS, CDR2 YYEKEE (reference sequence). Deletions cut 3 bases from V and 0 bases from J, with 10 bases between. The CDR3 runs 15 residues. CDR3 sequence (DNA): TGTGCCAGCAGCTCCTACAGGAGCTCCTACAATGAGCAGTTCTTC. It codes for CASSSYRSSYNEQFF.

The rearrangement uses TRBV11-2 and TRBJ2-3; D is unresolved. This CDR3 comprises 12 residues. Germline V gives CDR1 SGHAT, CDR2 FQNNGV. V gave up 5 bases and J gave up 7 bases, with 10 bases separating them. Here the CDR3 DNA reads TGTGCCAGCAGCCCAAATAGGAATACGCAGTATTTT. It specifies CASSPNRNTQYF.

The genes are TRBV5-1 and TRBJ2-5, with TRBD1 matching over 7 bases. The ends lost 1 base at V and 4 bases at J; junction bases unmatched: 7. The CDR3 consists of 15 residues. The germline V gene has CDR1 SGHRS and CDR2 YFSETQ. CDR3 coding DNA: TGCGCCAGCAGCTTGACAGGGGCGACGAGAGAGACCCAGTACTTC. It is translated as CASSLTGATRETQYF.

This clonotype came up a few times. The J gene is TRBJ1-1, the V gene TRBV5-1; D uncertain. The CDR3 extends over 14 amino acids. The V end was cut by 2 bases, the J end by 2 bases, with 10 bases between. Germline CDR1 SGHRS, CDR2 YFSETQ. CDR3 region: CASSFLDVNTEAFF. CDR3 DNA sequence: TGCGCCAGCAGCTTCCTGGATGTAAACACTGAAGCTTTCTTT.

The chain combines TRBV20-1 with TRBJ1-4; the D gene is possibly TRBD1 (5 bases). Germline CDR1 reads DFQATT; CDR2 reads SNEGSKA (reference sequence). V shed 3 bases and J shed 0 bases, with 8 bases lying between them. CDR3 length: 14 residues. This chain's CDR3 is CSASQGSTNEKLFF. The CDR3 coding sequence is TGCAGTGCTAGTCAGGGTTCAACTAATGAAAAACTGTTTTTT.

This clonotype was observed a few times. The chain recombines TRBV14 with TRBJ2-3; weak D call: TRBD1 (6 bases). Germline V gives CDR1 SGHDN, CDR2 FVKESK. V was pared by 0 bases and J by 0 bases, with 13 bases between. This CDR3 has 17 amino acids. The DNA for the CDR3 is TGTGCCAGCAGCCAAGACAGGGGAGTCCCCAGCACAGATACGCAGTATTTT. The encoded protein is CASSQDRGVPSTDTQYF.

This clonotype was seen at least ten times. The chain uses TRBV7-2 and TRBJ2-7, with 9 bases that match TRBD2. Germline CDR1 is SGHTA and CDR2 is FQGNSA. After removal of 11 bases from V and 7 bases from J, the junction contained 9 bases not matched to a gene. The CDR3 extends over 12 amino acids. In DNA, the CDR3 is TGTGCCGGCGGGACTAGCTCTGGTGAGCAGTACTTC. Translating it yields CAGGTSSGEQYF.

This clonotype was observed a few times. The chain uses TRBV7-2 and TRBJ2-3, with D uncertain. This CDR3 comprises 14 residues. The germline CDR1 and CDR2 sequences are SGHTA and FQGNSA. The germline V and J ends were trimmed by 6 bases and 0 bases, with 10 bases remaining between them. The CDR3 loop reads CASRRTLSTDTQYF. The CDR3 bases are TGTGCCAGCAGGAGAACCCTTAGCACAGATACGCAGTATTTT. Complete variable domain (other parts from reference TRBV7-2 and TRBJ2-3): GAGVSQSPSNKVTEKGKDVELRCDPISGHTALYWYRQSLGQGLEFLIYFQGNSAPDKSGLPSDRFSAERTGGSVSTLTIQRTQQEDSAVYLCASRRTLSTDTQYFGPGTRLTVL.

For this clonotype: Mismatch with germline at one junction end may stem from a read error. The chain links TRBV5-1 to TRBJ1-4; possible D gene TRBD1, 6 bases. The germline V gene has CDR1 SGHRS and CDR2 YFSETQ. The CDR3 runs to 16 residues. DNA of the CDR3: TGCGCCTGCAGCACCACGGGGGCGGCAACTAATGAAAAACTGTTTTTT. As protein: CACSTTGAATNEKLFF.

The chain employs TRBV5-4 and TRBJ2-7; D is unclear. Germline lookup yields CDR1 SGHNT and CDR2 YYREEE (reference sequence). The CDR3 extends over 23 amino acids. Between the trimmed V and J ends, which lost 0 bases and 3 bases, there was a span of 37 bases. This CDR3 reads CASSLVIRLEYPALGPGDYEQYF. CDR3 bases: TGTGCCAGCAGCTTGGTTATCCGACTGGAATACCCTGCACTCGGACCCGGCGACTACGAGCAGTACTTC.